Below are 9 T cell receptor beta chains sequenced from a single sample in a study of T-cell reconstitution after alpha-beta-depleted transplantation in children. For TCRbeta, the library was prepared with unique molecular identifiers. Via MiXCR, TCRdb re-called the PCR reads, giving one row per CDR3 protein. The table lists approximately 97,000 distinct CDR3 sequences, 4.5% to 7.5% of them singletons, with about 6.1% in the top ten. The source was PBMCs, mostly from graft donor cells, collected 60 days after TCRalphabeta/CD19-depleted stem cell transplant. The origin of the receptors is a female patient between 2 and 15 years old who had a stem cell transplant for Fanconi anemia, so the T cells may come from the graft donor.

This clonotype was counted at least ten times. The V call is TRBV3-1, the J call TRBJ2-3; weak D call: TRBD1 (6 bases). This CDR3 has 13 amino acids. Trimming took 3 bases from V and 3 from J, leaving 7 bases between them. The germline V gene has CDR1 LGHDT and CDR2 YNNKEL (reference sequence). CDR3 sequence: CASSHTGTDTQYF. The CDR3 coding sequence is TGTGCCAGCAGCCACACAGGGACAGATACGCAGTATTTT.

This clonotype was found many times. V gene TRBV19 combines with J gene TRBJ2-1, with 9 positions matching TRBD2. The CDR3 is 17 residues long. Germline-derived CDR1 and CDR2 are LNHDA and SQIVND (reference sequence). J was trimmed by 2 bases and V by 5 bases; bases with no gene match: 10. CDR3 in DNA: TGTGCCAGTAGTGTTCCGGGACTAGCAATTGCCTACAATGAGCAGTTCTTC. It yields the protein CASSVPGLAIAYNEQFF. Complete variable domain (other parts from reference TRBV19 and TRBJ2-1): DGGITQSPKYLFRKEGQNVTLSCEQNLNHDAMYWYRQDPGQGLRLIYYSQIVNDFQKGDIAEGYSVSREKKESFPLTVTSAQKNPTAFYLCASSVPGLAIAYNEQFFGPGTRLTVL.

The rearrangement links TRBV18 to TRBJ1-1; D is uncertain. The germline V gene has CDR1 KGHSH and CDR2 LQKENI. The V end lost 2 bases, the J end lost 8 bases, and 15 bases lay between the germline ends. The CDR3 totals 14 residues. CDR3 DNA: TGTGCCAGCTCACCAGGTTTAGGAACCGAGGAAGCTTTCTTT. Translating gives CASSPGLGTEEAFF.

This clonotype has at least ten counts. The rearrangement joins TRBV14 to TRBJ2-2; D possibly corresponds to TRBD2 (6 bases). Looked up from germline, CDR1 is SGHDN and CDR2 is FVKESK. The V end lost 4 bases, the J end lost 7 bases, and 19 bases lay between the germline ends. The length of the CDR3 is 16 residues. For the CDR3, the DNA is TGTGCCAGCAGCCCGTGGCGGGGAACTTTGGGCGGGGAGCTGTTTTTT. Residues: CASSPWRGTLGGELFF.

This clonotype was counted only a few times. This chain connects TRBV5-1 to TRBJ2-7; TRBD2 is a possible D gene (6 bases). Germline values: CDR1 SGHRS, CDR2 YFSETQ. Trimming took 4 bases from V and 3 from J, leaving 11 bases between them. There are 13 residues in the CDR3. CDR3 in amino acids: CASSAGGVYEQYF. The CDR3 region has the DNA TGCGCCAGCAGCGCTGGAGGGGTCTACGAGCAGTACTTC. The full variable domain, its missing parts supplied by reference TRBV5-1 and TRBJ2-7, is KAGVTQTPRYLIKTRGQQVTLSCSPISGHRSVSWYQQTPGQGLQFLFEYFSETQRNKGNFPGRFSGRQFSNSRSEMNVSTLELGDSALYLCASSAGGVYEQYFGPGTRLTVT.

This clonotype turned up a few times. The J gene is TRBJ2-7, the V gene TRBV5-1; 9 bases map to TRBD1. Trimming removed 0 bases from V and 3 bases from J; junction bases left unmatched: 4. The CDR3 has 15 residues. CDR1 is SGHRS, CDR2 YFSETQ, per germline. In nucleotides, the CDR3 is TGCGCCAGCAGCTTGGCAGGGACAGGGAACTACGAGCAGTACTTC. Translating gives CASSLAGTGNYEQYF.

This clonotype was detected only a few times. The J gene is TRBJ2-4, the V gene TRBV3-1; possibly TRBD1 for D (6 bases). Germline-derived CDR1 and CDR2 are LGHDT and YNNKEL (reference sequence). This CDR3 has 13 residues. Deletions cut 2 bases from V and 6 bases from J, with 8 bases between. Here the CDR3 reads CASSQQGLNIQYF. The CDR3 DNA follows: TGTGCCAGCAGCCAACAGGGGCTAAACATTCAGTACTTC.

The rearrangement joins TRBV12-3 or TRBV12-4 to TRBJ1-3; weak D call: TRBD1 (5 bases). This CDR3 has 16 amino acids. Trimming shortened V by 3 bases and J by 0 bases, and 12 bases separated the two germline ends. For the CDR3, the DNA is TGTGCCAGCAGTTTGTGGGACGGAAGCTCTGGAAACACCATATATTTT. It yields the protein CASSLWDGSSGNTIYF.

This clonotype has just a few counts. The V gene is TRBV7-8, the J gene TRBJ2-5, with 8 bases lining up with TRBD1. CDR1 and CDR2 from the germline V gene are SGHVS and FQNEAQ. V shed 5 bases and J 2 bases; nucleotides not matched to a gene: 16. The CDR3 spans 18 residues. The CDR3 DNA reads TGTGCCAGCAGCCTCCCCGGACAGGGAAGTTCCTTACAAGAGACCCAGTACTTC. As protein: CASSLPGQGSSLQETQYF.